The rows below give T cell receptor beta chains drawn from one sample of a study of blood T cell repertoires in COVID-19. The assay was immunoSEQ multiplex PCR, and TCRdb's table has in-frame clones only and misses some. The sample contains fewer than 200,000 clones, around four fifths of which appear only once. Specimen: PBMCs or T cells enriched from blood (not recorded which). These receptor sequences come from a woman aged 45-65 years in a cohort exposed to, infected with or recovered from COVID-19 (not recorded which). Both conserved end residues are part of each CDR3. The D gene is left open where the match is weak. The size entry is marked missing in some rows and otherwise reads once, few, many or a size class.

J gene | clone size | V gene | D gene | CDR3 DNA | CDR3 protein
TRBJ1-1 | NA | TRBV29-1 | NA | TGCAGCGTCCCAGGCCGGGGGACCACTGAAGCTTTCTTT | CSVPGRGTTEAFF
TRBJ2-7 | NA | TRBV19 | TRBD2 | TGTGCCAGTAGTTTACAGGGGAATAGCGGGAGGGCCGCCTACGAGCAGTACTTC | CASSLQGNSGRAAYEQYF
TRBJ2-7 | once | TRBV6-6 | NA | TGTGCCAGCAGTTTTAGCGGGCTCACAGGGGAGCAGTACTTC | CASSFSGLTGEQYF
TRBJ1-6 | NA | TRBV27 | NA | TGTGCCAGCGGTCCCCCGACAGTCTATAATTCACCCCTCCACTTT | CASGPPTVYNSPLHF
TRBJ1-4 | NA | TRBV19 | TRBD1 | TGTGCCAGTAGTATCCGGGACAGGGGCGAAAAACTGTTTTTT | CASSIRDRGEKLFF
TRBJ2-7 | NA | TRBV28 | TRBD2 | TGTGCCAGCAGTCGGGGGACTAGCGTTTCCGAGCAGTACTTC | CASSRGTSVSEQYF
TRBJ2-2 | once | TRBV27 | NA | TGTGCCAGCAGTTTCGTGGGGGCCCCACCCGGGGAGCTGTTTTTT | CASSFVGAPPGELFF
TRBJ2-7 | NA | TRBV18 | NA | TGTGCCAGCTCACCCGGGCGGGGCGGAACCTACGAGCAGTACTTC | CASSPGRGGTYEQYF
TRBJ1-2 | NA | TRBV28 | NA | TGTGCCAGCAGAGCGACAATGGGGGCCAACTCCGGCTACACCTTC | CASRATMGANSGYTF
TRBJ2-7 | NA | TRBV4-2 | NA | TGTGCCAGCAGCCAAGGGGGCGGATCCTACGAGCAGTACTTC | CASSQGGGSYEQYF
TRBJ2-1 | once | TRBV18 | TRBD2 | TGTGCCGTTGCTAGCGGGCTTTACAATGAGCAGTTCTTC | CAVASGLYNEQFF
TRBJ1-5 | NA | TRBV7-9 | NA | TGTGCCAGCAGCCGGGACACCGTTTATCAGCCCCAGCATTTT | CASSRDTVYQPQHF
TRBJ2-2 | NA | TRBV9 | TRBD1 | TGTGCCAGCAGCGTAGCTTTGTGGCAGGGGGCGAACACCGGGGAGCTGTTTTTT | CASSVALWQGANTGELFF
TRBJ1-1 | few | TRBV10-3 | NA | TGTGCCTCAAACACCCAAACGAACACTGAAGCTTTCTTT | CASNTQTNTEAFF
TRBJ1-1 | NA | TRBV6-5 | TRBD1 | TGTGCCAGCAGCCCGGGACAGCTTACTGAAGCTTTCTTT | CASSPGQLTEAFF
TRBJ2-2 | NA | TRBV7-2 | NA | TGTGCCAGCAGCGCAGCCGGGATCCCGACCACCGGGGAGCTGTTTTTT | CASSAAGIPTTGELFF
TRBJ1-4 | NA | TRBV5-1 | NA | TGCGCCAGCAGCTTGGAGGGGGGGCAGGTTGAAAAACTGTTTTTT | CASSLEGGQVEKLFF
TRBJ1-4 | NA | TRBV20-1 | NA | TGCAGTGCTAGTCGGGACGTACCTAGGGGGTTTAATGAAAAACTGTTTTTT | CSASRDVPRGFNEKLFF
TRBJ2-7 | few | TRBV28 | TRBD1 | TGTGCCAGCAGCCCCCAGCCGGGACAGGGGTTGTACGAGCAGTACTTC | CASSPQPGQGLYEQYF
TRBJ2-7 | NA | TRBV18 | NA | TGTGCCAGCTCACCTTCAGTTGGAGGGGAGCAGTACTTC | CASSPSVGGEQYF
TRBJ2-2 | NA | TRBV6-2/TRBV6-3 | TRBD1 | TGTGCCAGCAGTCCGGGACAGGGGGTGACGAACACCGGGGAGCTGTTTTTT | CASSPGQGVTNTGELFF
TRBJ2-6 | once | TRBV6-6 | TRBD1 | TGTGCCAGCAGCCTAAACGACAGGGTACCGACCCTCTCTGGGGCCAACGTCCTGACTTTC | CASSLNDRVPTLSGANVLTF
TRBJ2-3 | NA | TRBV4-2 | NA | TGTGCCAGCAGCCAAAGCGCGGCAGTCGCCACAGATACGCAGTATTTT | CASSQSAAVATDTQYF
TRBJ1-2 | NA | TRBV28 | NA | TGTGCCAGCAGACAACCTACAGGGATTAGGAATGGCTACACCTTC | CASRQPTGIRNGYTF
TRBJ2-7 | NA | TRBV7-2 | TRBD2 | TGTGCCAGCAGCCCCAGACTAGCGGCTGGCTACGAGCAGTACTTC | CASSPRLAAGYEQYF
TRBJ2-1 | NA | TRBV9 | TRBD1 | TGTGCCAGCAGCGTTTTAACAGGGGGGAATGAGCAGTTCTTC | CASSVLTGGNEQFF
TRBJ2-3 | NA | TRBV11-2 | NA | TGTGCCAGCAGCCTGACAGCTGGGAAGCGCACAGATACGCAGTATTTT | CASSLTAGKRTDTQYF
TRBJ2-5 | NA | TRBV6-2/TRBV6-3 | TRBD2 | TGTGCCAGCAGTTACTCGAAGGCTAGCGGGTCCGAGACCCAGTACTTC | CASSYSKASGSETQYF
TRBJ1-3 | NA | TRBV30 | NA | TGTGCCTGCTCTGAGCGTAACACCATATATTTT | CACSERNTIYF
TRBJ2-2 | NA | TRBV30 | NA | TGTGCCTGGAGTGTACGGCCCAGCGGTAACACCGGGGAGCTGTTTTTT | CAWSVRPSGNTGELFF
TRBJ2-5 | once | TRBV30 | TRBD1 | TGTGCCTGGAGTTGGACAGGGGTCCAAGAGACCCAGTACTTC | CAWSWTGVQETQYF
TRBJ1-4 | NA | TRBV21-1 | NA | TGTGCCAGCAGCAACCACCCCGGGGGGATAGGGGAAAAACTGTTTTTT | CASSNHPGGIGEKLFF
TRBJ1-6 | NA | TRBV12-3/TRBV12-4 | NA | TGTGCCAGCCTTCCAATGGAGGGTTCACCCCTCCACTTT | CASLPMEGSPLHF
TRBJ1-5 | few | TRBV20-1 | TRBD1 | TGCAGTGCTAGTCCTCGCAGGGGGCATAGTAGCAATCAGCCCCAGCATTTT | CSASPRRGHSSNQPQHF
TRBJ2-2 | NA | TRBV2 | TRBD1 | TGTGCCAGCAGGGGTGCCCCAGGGGGCGGCACCGGGGAGCTGTTTTTT | CASRGAPGGGTGELFF
TRBJ1-2 | NA | TRBV5-1 | TRBD1 | TGCGCCAGCAGCTTGACGACAGGGGCTTTTGCTGGCTACACCTTC | CASSLTTGAFAGYTF
TRBJ2-3 | once | TRBV28 | TRBD1 | TGTGCCAGCAGTTCCCCGACAGGGGCCACAGATACGCAGTATTTT | CASSSPTGATDTQYF
TRBJ1-4 | few | TRBV19 | NA | TGTGCCAGTAGGTCCGTATCAACTAATGAAAAACTGTTTTTT | CASRSVSTNEKLFF
TRBJ1-1 | many | TRBV7-3 | NA | TGTGCCAGCAGTCTTTCGAACATGAACACTGAAGCTTTCTTT | CASSLSNMNTEAFF
TRBJ2-7 | NA | TRBV30 | TRBD2 | TGTGCCTGGAGCACCGGACTAGGTACCTACGAGCAGTACTTC | CAWSTGLGTYEQYF
TRBJ2-5 | NA | TRBV6-1 | NA | TGTGCCAGCAGTGAAAACTTATTGCAACAAGAGACCCAGTACTTC | CASSENLLQQETQYF
TRBJ1-2 | NA | TRBV28 | TRBD1 | TGTGCCAGCACCAAAACAGGGGCTAAGGCTGGCTACACCTTC | CASTKTGAKAGYTF
TRBJ2-1 | NA | TRBV7-6 | NA | TGTGCCAGCAGCTCCCGCTCCGGTAGTATTGAGCAGTTCTTC | CASSSRSGSIEQFF
TRBJ2-7 | once | TRBV27 | NA | TGTGCCAGCAGTTCGAAGGGGTCCTACGAGCAGTACTTC | CASSSKGSYEQYF
TRBJ2-5 | NA | TRBV29-1 | NA | TGCAGCGTTGGTGGTGGGCCTCAAGAGACCCAGTACTTC | CSVGGGPQETQYF
TRBJ1-1 | NA | TRBV11-2 | TRBD1 | TGTGCCAGCAGCGAATTCCGGGACAGGGGCACTGAAGCTTTCTTT | CASSEFRDRGTEAFF
TRBJ2-1 | NA | TRBV5-1 | NA | TGCGCCAGCAGCTTGGAGGCGCAGGGTGGGAATGAGCAGTTCTTC | CASSLEAQGGNEQFF
TRBJ1-4 | NA | TRBV5-5 | TRBD1 | TGTGCCAGCAGGGTCGACAGGGGATTGGAAAAACTGTTTTTT | CASRVDRGLEKLFF
TRBJ2-2 | NA | TRBV4-1 | NA | TGCGCCAGCGGTCGGGGAGAAGGCACCGGGGAGCTGTTTTTT | CASGRGEGTGELFF
TRBJ1-5 | NA | TRBV2 | TRBD1 | TGTGCCAGCAGTACCAAACAGGGGAATAGCAATCAGCCCCAGCATTTT | CASSTKQGNSNQPQHF
TRBJ2-3 | NA | TRBV5-1 | TRBD2 | TGCGCCAGCAGCTTGGGACTAGCTGGCACAGATACGCAGTATTTT | CASSLGLAGTDTQYF
TRBJ2-3 | NA | TRBV5-1 | NA | TGCGCCAGCAGCTTGGTCTTCCGCACAGATACGCAGTATTTT | CASSLVFRTDTQYF
TRBJ2-7 | NA | TRBV14 | NA | TGTGCCAGCAGACAGGGAAAGGGCCCCGAGCAGTACTTC | CASRQGKGPEQYF
TRBJ1-3 | NA | TRBV9 | NA | TGTGCCAGCAGCGCAAATCAGGGTCCGGGAAACACCATATATTTT | CASSANQGPGNTIYF
TRBJ1-4 | NA | TRBV11-2 | TRBD1 | TGTGCCAGCAGCCCAGGGGGCTCGGGGGAAAAACTGTTTTTT | CASSPGGSGEKLFF
TRBJ2-7 | once | TRBV19 | TRBD2 | TGTGCCAGTAGACAAAGTTGGGCTAGCGGGAGTCGAGAGGGTTTTTACTACGAGCAGTACTTC | CASRQSWASGSREGFYYEQYF
TRBJ1-5 | NA | TRBV19 | NA | TGTGCCAGTAGTACGATGAACTCACAGGGCTTGCAGCCCCAGCATTTT | CASSTMNSQGLQPQHF
TRBJ1-4 | NA | TRBV6-5 | NA | TGTGCCAGCAGTTACGGTAGGCGGGGTGTCGATGAAAAACTGTTTTTT | CASSYGRRGVDEKLFF
TRBJ1-2 | NA | TRBV3-1/TRBV3-2 | NA | TGTGCCAGCAGCCAAGGGGTACAGGGCTATGGCTACACCTTC | CASSQGVQGYGYTF
TRBJ2-1 | NA | TRBV28 | NA | TGTGCCAGCAGTTTATTTGGCAGGGGGCAGTTCTTC | CASSLFGRGQFF